This T cell receptor (beta chain) comes out of a study of blood T cell repertoires in COVID-19. Across the study: Sample material is recorded as cDNA or gDNA derived from T cells, B-cell-depleted T cells, or PBMCs.

Measured with immunoSEQ multiplex PCR; TCRdb has only the in-frame clones, and not every one. The table lists about 150,000 clones, roughly 84% of them singletons. This CDR3 region has 14 residues. Trimming cost V 0 bases and J 13 bases, with 13 bases left between them. Germline CDR1 is MGHDK and CDR2 is SYGVNS. This clone was picked up one time. The sequence derives from a man between 60 and 70 years old with COVID-19, enrolled during active disease. Material: peripheral blood. J is TRBJ1-6 and V is TRBV25-1, with D hard to call. CDR3 DNA sequence: TGTGCCAGCAGTGAATATGTGACCCGGGTTCCCCTCCACTTT. Translating gives CASSEYVTRVPLHF.